This T cell receptor (beta chain) was sequenced during a study of pediatric ulcerative colitis. V was trimmed by 2 bases and J by 2 bases, leaving 4 bases between them. The germline V gene encodes CDR1 SGHDT and CDR2 YYEEEE. This CDR3 region has 12 residues. TCRdb keeps only in-frame clones here, not all; method: immunoSEQ multiplex PCR. The table lists approximately 60,000 clones, about 90% of them singletons. The chain links TRBV5-6 to TRBJ2-5; D not certain. This receptor was identified in a boy younger than 18 with severe ulcerative colitis. Sequencing was done on a sample of blood. The CDR3 DNA reads TGTGCCAGCAGCTTATGGCAAGAGACCCAGTACTTC. It specifies CASSLWQETQYF.